Below, 13 T cell receptor beta chains from the same sample are listed, as sequenced in a study of blood T cells in healthy people across ages. Combining a sample-barcoded 5' primer with a J-beta primer mix, a second PCR ran for roughly 7 to 12 cycles. TCRdb redid the calling of the 5' RACE reads with MiXCR, one entry per CDR3 protein. In the table there are hundreds of thousands of distinct CDR3 sequences, roughly 50% of which are singletons. Source material: blood. These receptors all stem from a man aged 60 to 69 in good health.

V gene TRBV7-2 combines with J gene TRBJ2-7, with D perhaps being TRBD1 or TRBD2 (5 bases each). The tail of the sequence fits TRBJ2-5 better, so the J call may be wrong. The CDR3 contains 13 residues. The V gene's germline CDR1 is SGHTA and CDR2 FQGNSA. CDR3 DNA sequence: TGTGCCAGCAGCACCTGGGACCAGGGGACCCAGTACTTC. Protein sequence: CASSTWDQGTQYF.

This chain links TRBV5-1 with TRBJ2-1; no reliable D call. Germline V gene data show CDR1 as SGHRS and CDR2 as YFSETQ. This CDR3 is built from 14 residues. V was pared by 0 bases and J by 9 bases, with 13 bases between. CDR3 coding DNA: TGCGCCAGCAGCTTGGCGCTAGTCTCGGGTGAGCAGTTCTTC. It codes for CASSLALVSGEQFF. Full variable domain (outside the CDR3, taken from reference TRBV5-1 and TRBJ2-1): KAGVTQTPRYLIKTRGQQVTLSCSPISGHRSVSWYQQTPGQGLQFLFEYFSETQRNKGNFPGRFSGRQFSNSRSEMNVSTLELGDSALYLCASSLALVSGEQFFGPGTRLTVL.

The rearrangement links TRBV4-2 to TRBJ2-7; 9 bases fit TRBD1. This CDR3 region has 16 residues. J was trimmed by 0 bases and V by 3 bases; bases with no gene match: 6. The germline V gene encodes CDR1 LGHNA and CDR2 YNFKEQ. The CDR3 DNA sequence: TGTGCCAGCAGCCAGCCCGGGACAGGGATCTCCTACGAGCAGTACTTC. Protein sequence: CASSQPGTGISYEQYF.

This clonotype was detected ten times or more. This rearrangement joins TRBV7-2 to TRBJ2-3; no definite D call. Germline assignment: CDR1 SGHTA and CDR2 FQGNSA. CDR3 length: 15 residues. V was clipped by 3 bases and J by 1 base, with 11 bases between them. As DNA, the CDR3 is TGTGCCAGCAGCTTGATGGTTGGTGGCACAGATACGCAGTATTTT. As protein: CASSLMVGGTDTQYF.

This clonotype was recorded at least ten times. The chain couples TRBV29-1 to TRBJ1-1; perhaps TRBD1 as D (5 bases). V gave up 7 bases and J gave up 11 bases, with 14 bases separating them. Germline CDR1 is SQVTM and CDR2 is ANQGSEA. The CDR3 has 10 amino acids. The CDR3 loop is CSATDKRAFF. In DNA form, the CDR3 reads TGCAGCGCCACGGACAAACGGGCTTTCTTT.

The sample holds a few counts of this clonotype. The rearrangement links TRBV27 to TRBJ2-7; maybe TRBD2 (5 bases). Trimming shortened V by 11 bases and J by 3 bases, and 11 bases separated the two germline ends. The CDR3 has 11 amino acids. The germline V gene has CDR1 MNHEY and CDR2 SMNVEV (reference sequence). CDR3 nucleotide sequence: TGTGCCGAGAGGGCAGTCTACGAGCAGTACTTC. Amino acids: CAERAVYEQYF.

The chain has TRBV12-3 or TRBV12-4 and TRBJ1-2; D unclear. Trimming pared 3 bases from V and 2 bases from J, leaving 7 bases between. This CDR3 contains 13 residues. In DNA, the CDR3 is TGTGCCAGCAGTTTGGCCTTAAACTATGGCTACACCTTC. This codes for CASSLALNYGYTF.

This clonotype has just a few counts. The V call is TRBV18, the J call TRBJ1-5; TRBD1 is a possible D gene (5 bases). V lost 3 bases and J 4 bases, leaving 7 bases between the germline ends. Germline V gene sequence: CDR1 KGHSH, CDR2 LQKENI. There are 13 residues in the CDR3. Written as DNA, the CDR3 is TGTGCCAGCTCACCGCGACAGAATCAGCCCCAGCATTTT. Amino acid sequence: CASSPRQNQPQHF.

As to this clonotype: Germline and junction disagree at one end, which may indicate a read error. V gene TRBV12-3 or TRBV12-4 combines with J gene TRBJ2-4, with 11 bases fitting TRBD1. The CDR3 has 16 amino acids. The DNA for the CDR3 is TGTGCTAGCAGTTGGGGACAGGGGGGGGCCAAAAACATTCAGTACTTC. This gives the protein CASSWGQGGAKNIQYF.

This clonotype has only a few counts. This chain connects TRBV5-4 to TRBJ2-4, with 9 nucleotides matching TRBD2. There are 16 residues in the CDR3. With 1 base clipped from V and 0 bases from J, the junction kept 2 bases outside the gene matches. CDR1 is SGHNT and CDR2 is YYREEE in the germline V gene (reference sequence). The CDR3 reads CASSLSGGLAKNIQYF. Here the CDR3 DNA reads TGTGCCAGCAGCTTGAGCGGGGGGCTAGCCAAAAACATTCAGTACTTC.

The chain couples TRBV20-1 to TRBJ2-7, with D possibly being TRBD1 (6 bases). Germline V gene lookup returns CDR1 DFQATT and CDR2 SNEGSKA (reference sequence). Trimming pared 5 bases from V and 0 bases from J, leaving 11 bases between. CDR3 length: 13 residues. The CDR3 DNA sequence: TGCAGTGCTTTGACAGGTTCCTCCTACGAGCAGTACTTC. It specifies CSALTGSSYEQYF.

J is TRBJ1-2 and V is TRBV28, with 9 bases lining up with TRBD1. Germline V gives CDR1 MDHEN, CDR2 SYDVKM. Germline trimming cut 5 bases from V and 4 bases from J; bases unmatched to any gene: 11. The length of the CDR3 is 16 residues. CDR3 coding DNA: TGTGCCAGCAGTGTGATGGGACAGGGTAGCCCCTATGGCTACACCTTC. It encodes CASSVMGQGSPYGYTF.

The V call is TRBV28, the J call TRBJ1-2, with TRBD1 matching 7 bases. With V trimmed by 7 bases and J by 4 bases, 12 bases remained unmatched. The CDR3 is made up of 15 amino acids. The germline V gene has CDR1 MDHEN and CDR2 SYDVKM. CDR3 nucleotides: TGTGCCAGCAACCCCGGGAACAGGGGTGCCTATGGCTACACCTTC. Encoded protein: CASNPGNRGAYGYTF.